These 8 T cell receptor beta chains were sequenced from one sample in a study of CD8 T cells in ankylosing spondylitis. TCRdb itself ran the 5' RACE reads through MiXCR, one entry per CDR3 protein. The data contain 250,000 to 350,000 distinct CDR3 sequences, about 19% of them singletons. The sequenced material came from blood, either unsorted or a sorted T cell fraction (not recorded which). All receptors come from a male donor with ankylosing spondylitis or in good health (not recorded which).

This clonotype was recorded many times. The genes are TRBV4-1 and TRBJ1-2; tentatively, D is TRBD1 (5 bases). V dropped 0 bases and J dropped 8 bases, with 13 bases sitting between them. The CDR3 sequence is 14 residues long. CDR1 MGHRA and CDR2 YSYEKL come from the germline V gene. CDR3 coding DNA: TGCGCCAGCAGCCAAGAGGTGAGGGGTCCCGGCTACACCTTC. Its protein product is CASSQEVRGPGYTF.

This clonotype was detected ten times or more. The rearrangement links TRBV12-3 or TRBV12-4 to TRBJ2-3, with a possible D match to TRBD2 (5 bases). The CDR3 totals 13 residues. V shed 6 bases and J shed 0 bases, with 7 bases lying between them. In DNA, the CDR3 is TGTGCCAGCAGCCGGACTAGCACAGATACGCAGTATTTT. Encoded protein: CASSRTSTDTQYF.

A few counts support this clonotype. The chain carries TRBV29-1 and TRBJ2-1; TRBD2 matches 10 bases. J lost 3 bases, V lost 4 bases, and 3 bases had no gene match. The germline V gene has CDR1 SQVTM and CDR2 ANQGSEA. The CDR3 has 14 residues. The DNA for the CDR3 is TGCAGCGTTGGGAGCGGGAGGGACTACAATGAGCAGTTCTTC. As protein: CSVGSGRDYNEQFF.

The sample holds a few counts of this clonotype. This chain links TRBV20-1 with TRBJ1-2; TRBD1 is a possible D gene (6 bases). This CDR3 has 13 residues. The germline CDR1 and CDR2 sequences are DFQATT and SNEGSKA (reference sequence). V was cut by 5 bases and J by 2 bases, with 12 bases left in between. The CDR3 reads CSAPDRINYGYTF. The DNA of the CDR3 is TGCAGTGCTCCCGACAGGATCAACTATGGCTACACCTTC.

V gene TRBV10-3 combines with J gene TRBJ1-2; 9 positions match TRBD1. Germline trimming cut 4 bases from V and 6 bases from J; bases unmatched to any gene: 3. Germline V CDR1 and CDR2: ENHRY, SYGVKD. This CDR3 contains 13 residues. The CDR3 coding sequence is TGTGCCATCAGTGTGGACAGGGGAAATGGCTACACCTTC. It yields the protein CAISVDRGNGYTF.

This clonotype appeared many times. The rearrangement joins TRBV20-1 to TRBJ1-5; a weak D match, TRBD1 (5 bases). Germline CDR1 DFQATT, CDR2 SNEGSKA (reference sequence). V gave up 4 bases and J gave up 1 base, with 11 bases separating them. The CDR3 sequence is 14 residues long. CDR3 DNA: TGCAGTGCTAAGCAGGGTGTCAGCAATCAGCCCCAGCATTTT. This gives the protein CSAKQGVSNQPQHF.

This clonotype appeared many times. This rearrangement joins TRBV20-1 to TRBJ2-5; 10 nucleotides match TRBD2. This CDR3 region has 17 residues. CDR1 DFQATT and CDR2 SNEGSKA come from the germline V gene (reference sequence). V shed 1 base and J 1 base; nucleotides not matched to a gene: 9. The CDR3 DNA follows: TGCAGTGCTAGAGGAGGGGCAGCGGGAGGGCCCCAAGAGACCCAGTACTTC. Translation gives CSARGGAAGGPQETQYF.

CDR3 nucleotides: TGTGCCACCAGTGATTTTCGTCCAGCGGGAGCTAGCACAGATACGCAGTATTTT. Its protein product is CATSDFRPAGASTDTQYF. The chain has TRBV24-1 and TRBJ2-3; 8 bases match TRBD2. With V trimmed by 1 base and J by 0 bases, 8 bases remained unmatched. CDR3 length: 18 residues. Germline lookup yields CDR1 KGHDR and CDR2 SFDVKD.